The TCR beta chain described here comes from a study of beta chain features in type 1 diabetes. In the study overall: Age and gender were similar between patients and healthy donors, as were cell yields. Over all samples combined, about 99,000,000 sorted cells were examined. Study-wide results and caveats: For type 1 diabetes patients, VDJ junctions showed fewer insertions and more deletions. Shorter TCRB CDR3s, moderately but significantly so, marked every one of the four CD4+ subsets in Type 1 diabetes patients. Within the patient group, naive, central memory and Treg TCRB repertoires appeared more similar to each other than within healthy donors.

Since all of the isolated RNA was reverse transcribed, expressed TCRB transcripts were what got sequenced. The assay was immunoSEQ multiplex PCR, and TCRdb's table has in-frame clones only and misses some. Altogether some 160,000 clones are present, 7% to 9.5% being singletons, with the ten largest covering around 0.7%. V was cut by 2 bases and J by 3 bases, with 13 bases left in between. The CDR3 length is 15 residues. This clone was detected a few times. Its target is not known. The sequenced material came from central memory CD4+ T cells from blood. J is TRBJ1-1 and V is TRBV23-1, with D possibly TRBD1 on 6 matching bases. TRBV23-1 is an open reading frame whose function is uncertain. This clonotype was obtained from a woman aged 25-40 years with type 1 diabetes. CDR3 in DNA: TGCGCCAGCAGTCAACCAGGGGAGAGGGACACTGAAGCTTTCTTT. Its translation: CASSQPGERDTEAFF.